This T cell receptor beta chain was identified during a study of blood T cell repertoires in COVID-19. Seattle enrolled patients during active infection and tracked them longitudinally. Under the authors' procedure: Researchers report that nucleated cell counts were estimated from reference gene primer amplification. Repertoires were generated with immunoSEQ multiplex PCR, while TCRdb's copy carries only in-frame clones and drops some. V and J calls and clone size are copied from that table; D and trimming were computed from the DNA. The sample has approximately 90,000 clones, more than 65% seen once; the top ten hold over 5.5%. The V gene's germline CDR1 is KGHSY and CDR2 FQNENV. Trimming took 4 bases from V and 1 from J, leaving 14 bases between them. This CDR3 contains 16 residues.

The V call is TRBV16, the J call TRBJ2-4; a weak D match, TRBD2 (5 bases). The receptor comes from a man between 65 and 79 years old with COVID-19, enrolled during active disease. Sequencing was carried out using peripheral blood. The CDR3 nucleotides read TGTGCCAGCAGCCCCCGTGGGCGGGCGGCCAAAAACATTCAGTACTTC. Translated, it gives CASSPRGRAAKNIQYF.